The present entry profiles one TCR beta chain with its context. Its antigen is not identified. Produced via immunoSEQ multiplex PCR; TCRdb's table is partial and in-frame only. The sample has approximately 6,100 clones; around 84% are singletons. The time point was: proximal margin of the surgical specimen (macroscopically non-inflamed). Germline V gene sequence: CDR1 KGHSH, CDR2 LQKENI. This CDR3 contains 12 residues. Between the trimmed V and J ends, which lost 6 bases and 8 bases, there was a span of 13 bases. The data belong to a study of T cell repertoires in ileal Crohn's disease. Study as a whole: Operated complications were stricturing disease (around 61%) and penetrating disease (39%). Biopsies at the proximal margin of the resected specimen form MI samples.

Notes on the study in general: Compared with non-smokers, active smokers at surgery showed more clonal expansions. Sorted CD8 T cells held more high-frequency clones than CD4.

Material: ileal tissue. The clonotype comes from an adult with Crohn's disease. J is TRBJ1-1 and V is TRBV18; a possible D gene is TRBD1 (5 bases). CDR3 sequence reads: CASSNRGTEAFF. The CDR3 DNA reads as TGTGCCAGCTCGAACCGGGGCACGGAAGCTTTCTTT.